The 2 T cell receptor beta chains below were found in one sample sequenced in a study of Ad26.COV2.S vaccination and SARS-CoV-2 variants. Libraries were prepared by immunoSEQ multiplex PCR; TCRdb keeps only in-frame clonotypes and omits some of them. The data show some 450,000 clones, less than 95% seen once. The treatment was: over 15 received Ad26.COV2.S at low or high dose, single or two shots; 5 received placebo; per-sample allocation not given. After the first vaccine or placebo injection, samples were drawn on day 63. The material was peripheral blood, obtained in a trial of Ad26.COV2.S vaccine versus placebo. These receptors all come from a person between 18 and 59 years old who received the Ad26.COV2.S COVID-19 vaccine or a placebo.

This chain uses TRBV13 with TRBJ2-1; 8 bases line up with TRBD2. CDR1 PRHDT and CDR2 FYEKMQ come from the germline V gene (reference sequence). The CDR3 runs to 16 residues. With 5 bases clipped from V and 7 bases from J, the junction kept 13 bases outside the gene matches. CDR3 loop: CASSPRGSGSGNEQFF. DNA of the CDR3: TGTGCCAGCAGCCCCCGGGGGAGCGGGAGTGGAAATGAGCAGTTCTTC.

The V and J genes are TRBV9 and TRBJ1-3; D remains ambiguous. Germline V gene lookup returns CDR1 SGDLS and CDR2 YYNGEE. With 0 bases removed from V and 4 bases from J, the gap between germline ends came to 11 bases. This CDR3 is built from 15 residues. The CDR3 sequence is CASSVAASSGNTIYF. CDR3 coding DNA: TGTGCCAGCAGCGTAGCGGCGTCTTCCGGAAACACCATATATTTT.